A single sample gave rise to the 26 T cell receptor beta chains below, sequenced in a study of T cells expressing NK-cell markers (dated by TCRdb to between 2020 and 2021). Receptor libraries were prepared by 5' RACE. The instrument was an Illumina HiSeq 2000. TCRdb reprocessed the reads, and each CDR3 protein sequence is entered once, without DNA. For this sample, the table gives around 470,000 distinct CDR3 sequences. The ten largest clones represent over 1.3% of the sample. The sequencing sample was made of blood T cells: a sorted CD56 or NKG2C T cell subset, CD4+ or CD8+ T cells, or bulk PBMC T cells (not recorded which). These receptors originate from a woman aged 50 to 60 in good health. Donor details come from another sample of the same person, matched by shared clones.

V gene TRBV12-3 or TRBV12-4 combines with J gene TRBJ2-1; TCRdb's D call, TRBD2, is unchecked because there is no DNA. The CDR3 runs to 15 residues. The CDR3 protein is CASSLLAGFYNEQFF.

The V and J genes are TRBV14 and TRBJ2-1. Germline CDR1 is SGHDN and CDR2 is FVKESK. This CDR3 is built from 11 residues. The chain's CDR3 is CASSQGGGRFF.

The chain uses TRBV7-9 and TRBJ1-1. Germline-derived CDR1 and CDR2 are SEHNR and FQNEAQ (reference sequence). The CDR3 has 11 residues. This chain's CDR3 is CASSPGGRAFF.

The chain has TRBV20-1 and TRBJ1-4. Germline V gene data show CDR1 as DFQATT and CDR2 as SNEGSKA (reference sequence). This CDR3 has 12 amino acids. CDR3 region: CSARDKSEKLFF.

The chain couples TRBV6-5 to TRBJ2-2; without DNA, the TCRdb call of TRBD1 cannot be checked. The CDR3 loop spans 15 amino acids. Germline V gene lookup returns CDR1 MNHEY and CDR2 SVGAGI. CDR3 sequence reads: CASSPQGPNTGELFF.

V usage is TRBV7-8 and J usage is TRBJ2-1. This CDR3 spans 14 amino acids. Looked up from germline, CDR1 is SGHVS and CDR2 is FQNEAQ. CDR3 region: CASRPSGIRNEQFF.

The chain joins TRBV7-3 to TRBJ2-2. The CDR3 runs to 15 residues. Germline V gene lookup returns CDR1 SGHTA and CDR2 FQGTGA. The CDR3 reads CASSLSTVNTGELFF. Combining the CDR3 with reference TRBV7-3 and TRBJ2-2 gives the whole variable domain GAGVSQTPSNKVTEKGKYVELRCDPISGHTALYWYRQSLGQGPEFLIYFQGTGAADDSGLPNDRFFAVRPEGSVSTLKIQRTERGDSAVYLCASSLSTVNTGELFFGEGSRLTVL.

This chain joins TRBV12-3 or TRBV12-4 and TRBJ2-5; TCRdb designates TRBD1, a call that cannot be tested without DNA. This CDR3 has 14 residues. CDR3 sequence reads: CASTGTGYQETQYF.

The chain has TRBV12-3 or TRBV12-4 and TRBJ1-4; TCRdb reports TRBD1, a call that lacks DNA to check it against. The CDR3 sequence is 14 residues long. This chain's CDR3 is CASSLSGQGPSLFF.

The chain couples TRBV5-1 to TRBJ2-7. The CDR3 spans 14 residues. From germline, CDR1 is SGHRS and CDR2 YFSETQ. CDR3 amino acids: CASSLGRGLYEQYF.

This chain's CDR3 is CAISVGTLQETQYF. The genes are TRBV10-3 and TRBJ2-5; TCRdb picks TRBD1, but there is no DNA to check that call. The CDR3 spans 14 residues. Per germline, CDR1 ENHRY and CDR2 SYGVKD.

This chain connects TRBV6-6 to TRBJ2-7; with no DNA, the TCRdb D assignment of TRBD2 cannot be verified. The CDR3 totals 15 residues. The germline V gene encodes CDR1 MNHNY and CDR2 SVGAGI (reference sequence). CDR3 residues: CATQPLAGDHYEQYF.

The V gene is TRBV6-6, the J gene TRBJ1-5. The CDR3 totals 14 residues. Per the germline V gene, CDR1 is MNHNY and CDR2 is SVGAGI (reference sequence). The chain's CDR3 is CASSYDTYNQPQHF.

This CDR3 reads CASSPGPGLTDTQYF. The gene calls are TRBV5-1 and TRBJ2-3; TCRdb names TRBD2, which stays unverified in the absence of DNA. The germline V gene has CDR1 SGHRS and CDR2 YFSETQ. The CDR3 is made up of 15 amino acids.

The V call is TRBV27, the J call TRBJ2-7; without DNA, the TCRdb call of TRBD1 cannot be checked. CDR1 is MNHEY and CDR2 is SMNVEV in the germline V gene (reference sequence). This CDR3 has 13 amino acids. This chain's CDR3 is CASSPPQHYEQYF.

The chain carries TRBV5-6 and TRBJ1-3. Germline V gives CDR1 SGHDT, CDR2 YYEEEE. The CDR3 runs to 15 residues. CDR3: CASSLYADSGNTIYF.

The CDR3 region is CASSGLGDTQYF. The V and J genes are TRBV5-6 and TRBJ2-3. The CDR3 totals 12 residues. Germline CDR1 reads SGHDT; CDR2 reads YYEEEE.

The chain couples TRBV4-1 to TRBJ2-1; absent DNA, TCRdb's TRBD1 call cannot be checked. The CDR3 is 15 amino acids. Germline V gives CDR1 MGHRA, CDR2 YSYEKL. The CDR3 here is CASSQTGRGVGEQFF.

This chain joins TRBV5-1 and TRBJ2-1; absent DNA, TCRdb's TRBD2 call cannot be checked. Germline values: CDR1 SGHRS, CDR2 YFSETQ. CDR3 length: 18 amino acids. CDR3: CASSPQTGLAGEPVEQFF.

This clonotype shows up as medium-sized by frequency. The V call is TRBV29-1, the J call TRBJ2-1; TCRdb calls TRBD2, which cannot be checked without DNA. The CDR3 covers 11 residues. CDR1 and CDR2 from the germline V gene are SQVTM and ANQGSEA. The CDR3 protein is CSVASSVEQFF.

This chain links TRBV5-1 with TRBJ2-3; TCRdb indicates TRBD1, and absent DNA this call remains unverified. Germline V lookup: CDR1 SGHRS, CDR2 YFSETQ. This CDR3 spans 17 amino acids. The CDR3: CASSLPPGRGASDTQYF.

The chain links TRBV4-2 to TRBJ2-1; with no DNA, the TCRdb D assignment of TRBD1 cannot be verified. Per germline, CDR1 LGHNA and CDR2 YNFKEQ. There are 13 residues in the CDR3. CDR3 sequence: CASSPSGDNEQFF.

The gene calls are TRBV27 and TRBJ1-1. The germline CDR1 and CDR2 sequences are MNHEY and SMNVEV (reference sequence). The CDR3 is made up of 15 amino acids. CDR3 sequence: CASSLFGRTNTEAFF.

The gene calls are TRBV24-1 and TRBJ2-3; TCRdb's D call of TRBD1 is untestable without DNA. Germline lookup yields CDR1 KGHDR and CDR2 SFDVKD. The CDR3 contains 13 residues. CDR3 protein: CATSAFRGDTQYF.

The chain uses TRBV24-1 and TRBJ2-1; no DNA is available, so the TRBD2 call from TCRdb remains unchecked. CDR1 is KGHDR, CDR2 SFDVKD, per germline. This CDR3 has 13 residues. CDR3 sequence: CATSDSPGNEQFF.

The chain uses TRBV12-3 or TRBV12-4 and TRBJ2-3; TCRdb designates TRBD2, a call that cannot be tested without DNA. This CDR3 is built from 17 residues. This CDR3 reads CASSLDSGGGWTDTQYF.